A single sample is the source of the 7 T cell receptor beta chains below, sequenced in a study of blood T cell repertoires in COVID-19. The repertoire was sequenced with immunoSEQ multiplex PCR; TCRdb's copy has only in-frame clones and lacks some. Here the sample spans about 290,000 clones, 85% to 90% being singletons. Sequencing used peripheral blood. The receptors originated from a woman in her twenties or thirties with COVID-19, enrolled during active disease.

The V and J genes are TRBV30 and TRBJ2-5; TRBD1 agrees at 8 bases. After removal of 0 bases from V and 5 bases from J, the junction contained 5 bases not matched to a gene. CDR3 size: 14 residues. Germline V gene sequence: CDR1 GTSNPN, CDR2 SVGIG (reference sequence). In DNA, the CDR3 is TGTGCCTGGAGTGTACTTACAGGGGGGGAGACCCAGTACTTC. Translated, it gives CAWSVLTGGETQYF.

The J gene is TRBJ1-1, the V gene TRBV6-1, with D possibly matching TRBD1 (6 bases). CDR3 length: 18 residues. V lost 1 base, J lost 1 base, and 19 bases lay in between. From germline, CDR1 is MNHNS and CDR2 SASEGT. CDR3 amino acids: CASSEEETGARGNTEAFF. The DNA of the CDR3 is TGTGCCAGCAGTGAAGAAGAGACAGGAGCCCGGGGGAACACTGAAGCTTTCTTT.

V and J are TRBV18 and TRBJ1-6, with unresolved D. From germline, CDR1 is KGHSH and CDR2 LQKENI. V gave up 3 bases and J gave up 9 bases, with 12 bases separating them. This CDR3 comprises 14 residues. CDR3 residues: CASSPDGGRSPLHF. CDR3 DNA sequence: TGTGCCAGCTCACCGGACGGAGGGCGTTCACCCCTCCACTTT.

The chain couples TRBV9 to TRBJ2-3; D is perhaps TRBD2 (6 bases). Looked up from germline, CDR1 is SGDLS and CDR2 is YYNGEE. The germline V and J ends were trimmed by 4 bases and 0 bases, with 12 bases remaining between them. CDR3 size: 15 residues. The CDR3 DNA reads TGTGCCAGCAGCTACGGGGGACCTAGCACAGATACGCAGTATTTT. It yields the protein CASSYGGPSTDTQYF.

The rearrangement joins TRBV5-1 to TRBJ1-2; tentative D call: TRBD1 (5 bases). The V end lost 3 bases, the J end lost 3 bases, and 9 bases lay between the germline ends. Germline assignment: CDR1 SGHRS and CDR2 YFSETQ. The CDR3 is made up of 13 amino acids. The CDR3 here is CASSSTEYYGYTF. The CDR3 DNA sequence: TGCGCCAGCAGCTCGACAGAGTACTATGGCTACACCTTC.

There are a few counts of this clone. V and J are TRBV7-9 and TRBJ1-6, with 10 bases matching TRBD1. The CDR3 is 15 residues long. The junction had 4 bases not matched to a gene; V was cut back by 2 bases and J by 9 bases. The germline V gene has CDR1 SEHNR and CDR2 FQNEAQ (reference sequence). The CDR3 loop reads CASSLLDRGFSPLHF. The CDR3 region has the DNA TGTGCCAGCAGCTTACTGGACAGGGGGTTTTCACCCCTCCACTTT. Based on the CDR3 plus reference TRBV7-9 and TRBJ1-6, the full variable domain is DTGVSQNPRHKITKRGQNVTFRCDPISEHNRLYWYRQTLGQGPEFLTYFQNEAQLEKSRLLSDRFSAERPKGSFSTLEIQRTEQGDSAMYLCASSLLDRGFSPLHFGNGTRLTVT.

The V and J genes are TRBV5-6 and TRBJ1-3, with D possibly being TRBD1 (6 bases). From germline, CDR1 is SGHDT and CDR2 YYEEEE. V lost 2 bases to trimming and J lost 1 base, with 16 bases between them. This CDR3 contains 17 residues. The CDR3 loop reads CASSFGQGTGSGNTIYF. The CDR3 coding sequence is TGTGCCAGCAGCTTTGGGCAGGGGACGGGGTCTGGAAACACCATATATTTT.